This section outlines one T cell receptor beta chain sequence together with its context. These data come from a study of blood T cell repertoires in COVID-19. For the study at large: COVID-19 samples, acute and convalescent, were from the United States, Italy and Spain.

Here immunoSEQ multiplex PCR was the method, and the copy in TCRdb shows in-frame clones only, minus some. This table has 120,000 to 150,000 clones, roughly 79% appearing once. From germline, CDR1 is MNHNS and CDR2 SASEGT. The CDR3 extends over 14 amino acids. Trimming pared 1 base from V and 4 bases from J, leaving 8 bases between. The specimen was peripheral blood. This chain joins TRBV6-1 and TRBJ1-5; TRBD1 is a possible D gene (5 bases). The receptor comes from a human donor with acute or convalescent COVID-19. The donor label of this sample is uncertain. CDR3 amino acids: CASSEGTSNQPQHF. The DNA for the CDR3 is TGTGCCAGCAGTGAAGGGACATCTAATCAGCCCCAGCATTTT.